This is a list of T cell receptor beta chains from one sample in a study of radiotherapy plus CTLA-4 blockade in lung cancer. Generated by immunoSEQ multiplex PCR, the TCRdb table keeps only in-frame clones and is missing some. This sample has 89,000 or so clones, with approximately 78% found just once. Here the sequenced sample was peripheral blood, taken from a patient treated with radiotherapy plus ipilimumab. These receptor sequences come from a human donor with non-small cell lung cancer who had a partial response to radiotherapy plus ipilimumab. Both conserved end residues are part of each CDR3. The D gene is left open where the match is weak. Clone size is not always given. Where it is, it says once, few, many or a class for expanded clones.

cdr3_length	clone_size	v_call	d_call	j_call	cdr3_nt	cdr3_aa
13	.	TRBV7-9	.	TRBJ1-2	TGTGCCAGCAGCTTAGGGGGACTCGCTGGCTACACCTTC	CASSLGGLAGYTF
18	once	TRBV7-2	TRBD2	TRBJ2-5	TGTGCCAGCAGCTTAATCGCTAGCGGGAGTACACCACGAGAGACCCAGTACTTC	CASSLIASGSTPRETQYF
18	.	TRBV7-9	.	TRBJ1-1	TGTGCCAGCAGCCCTCAAGAGGCGGCAGACGGATTGAACACTGAAGCTTTCTTT	CASSPQEAADGLNTEAFF
12	.	TRBV7-9	.	TRBJ1-1	TGTGCCAGCAGCCAAGGGGGAGATGAAGCTTTCTTT	CASSQGGDEAFF
16	.	TRBV19	TRBD1	TRBJ2-5	TGTGCCAGTAGTGCTCCCGGGGACAGGGTACGGGTGACCCAGTACTTC	CASSAPGDRVRVTQYF
15	.	TRBV6-5	TRBD2	TRBJ2-7	TGTGCCAGCAGTTACCTAGCGGGAGGCAGGGACGAGCAGTACTTC	CASSYLAGGRDEQYF
13	.	TRBV29-1	TRBD2	TRBJ2-7	TGCAGCGTCGGACTAGCGGGAGGCCACGAGCAGTACTTC	CSVGLAGGHEQYF
13	.	TRBV6-1	.	TRBJ1-2	TGTGCCAGTTCGGAGGCAGGGGTCTATGGCTACACCTTC	CASSEAGVYGYTF
16	.	TRBV10-3	TRBD2	TRBJ2-2	TGTGCCATCAGCTTTAGCGGGAGGACCTCCACCGGGGAGCTGTTTTTT	CAISFSGRTSTGELFF
15	.	TRBV28	.	TRBJ2-7	TGTGCCAGCAGTCAAAACCCCGGGAGAAGCTACGAGCAGTACTTC	CASSQNPGRSYEQYF
16	.	TRBV19	.	TRBJ1-5	TGTGCCAGTAGAGGACAGTCAGCGATTAGCAATCAGCCCCAGCATTTT	CASRGQSAISNQPQHF
15	.	TRBV6-5	TRBD2	TRBJ2-7	TGTGCCAGCAGCCCCGGGGCGGCGGGAGCCTACGAGCAGTACTTC	CASSPGAAGAYEQYF
14	.	TRBV9	.	TRBJ1-3	TGTGCCAGCAGCGTAGCGGGCTCTGGAAACACCATATATTTT	CASSVAGSGNTIYF
14	.	TRBV19	TRBD1	TRBJ1-1	TGTGCCAGTAGTGAGACAGGGGGGTACACTGAAGCTTTCTTT	CASSETGGYTEAFF
14	.	TRBV5-1	.	TRBJ1-1	TGCGCCAGCAGTCAGCACAGGGAGAACACTGAAGCTTTCTTT	CASSQHRENTEAFF
15	.	TRBV2	.	TRBJ2-7	TGTGCCAGCAAATCGGACTGGGAGAATGTCAACGAGCAGTACTTC	CASKSDWENVNEQYF
16	.	TRBV30	TRBD1	TRBJ1-5	TGTGCCTGGAGTAGGGCAGGGGGCAGGAGCAATCAGCCCCAGCATTTT	CAWSRAGGRSNQPQHF
16	.	TRBV6-5	.	TRBJ2-3	TGTGCCAGCAGTTACTCGAGGGCAGGGGAGGGAAATACGCAGTATTTT	CASSYSRAGEGNTQYF
19	.	TRBV9	TRBD2	TRBJ2-3	TGTGCCAGCAGCGCAGTTACTTTGGGGGGGTCCTTTGGCACAGATACGCAGTATTTT	CASSAVTLGGSFGTDTQYF
14	few	TRBV27	.	TRBJ2-7	TGTGCCAGCAGTTTAAAGGCGGATCTCTACGAGCAGTACTTC	CASSLKADLYEQYF
15	.	TRBV11-2	.	TRBJ1-4	TGTGCCAGCAGCTTAGATCGGGGAAATAATGAAAAACTGTTTTTT	CASSLDRGNNEKLFF
14	.	TRBV19	.	TRBJ1-2	TGTGCCAGTAGTGCAGCAGGGGTTTACTATGGCCACACCTTC	CASSAAGVYYGHTF
14	.	TRBV28	.	TRBJ2-1	TGTGCCAGCAGCATAGATGGGGGCAGACTTGAGCAGTTCTTC	CASSIDGGRLEQFF
12	.	TRBV6-5	.	TRBJ2-5	TGTGCCAGCAGCCATACGAGGGAGACCCAGTACTTC	CASSHTRETQYF
17	.	TRBV4-2	TRBD1	TRBJ1-3	TGTGCCAGCAGCCAAGATCTCCAGGGGGCGGGTGGAAACACCATATATTTT	CASSQDLQGAGGNTIYF
15	once	TRBV10-1	TRBD2	TRBJ2-3	TGCGCCAGCAGTGCCGGGACTAGCGGGAGAGATACGCAGTATTTT	CASSAGTSGRDTQYF
15	.	TRBV5-1	TRBD2	TRBJ2-1	TGCGCCAGCAACCCCCTAGCGGGAATTCACAATGAGCAGTTCTTC	CASNPLAGIHNEQFF
17	.	TRBV7-3	TRBD2	TRBJ2-3	TGTGCCAGCAGCCTCCGACTAGCGGGCCTCAGCACAGATACGCAGTATTTT	CASSLRLAGLSTDTQYF
17	.	TRBV5-1	.	TRBJ2-2	TGCGCCAGCAGCTTGGGGCGGGACAGAAAGAACACCGGGGAGCTGTTTTTT	CASSLGRDRKNTGELFF
12	.	TRBV18	.	TRBJ2-7	TGTGCCAGCTCGCCGGATGTAGCCGAGCAGTACTTC	CASSPDVAEQYF
15	once	TRBV28	.	TRBJ1-2	TGTGCCAGCAGTTTACGGGGGGTCTATAGGGATGGCTACACCTTC	CASSLRGVYRDGYTF
15	.	TRBV7-9	TRBD1	TRBJ1-2	TGTGCCAGCAGCTCAGCTGACAGGGGGATCTATGGCTACACCTTC	CASSSADRGIYGYTF
15	.	TRBV25-1	TRBD1	TRBJ1-1	TGTGCCAGCAAAAAAGGGGACAGGGTGAACACTGAAGCTTTCTTT	CASKKGDRVNTEAFF
14	.	TRBV11-2	.	TRBJ2-7	TGTGCCAGCAGCCTGTACGGCCCGCGGGACGAGCAGTACTTC	CASSLYGPRDEQYF
16	.	TRBV4-1	TRBD2	TRBJ2-1	TGCGCCAGCAGCCACCAGTTAGCGGGAGGTCTCAATGAGCAGTTCTTC	CASSHQLAGGLNEQFF
14	few	TRBV2	TRBD1	TRBJ2-7	TGTGCCAGCAGTGGGGGGACAGACCCCTACGAGCAGTACTTC	CASSGGTDPYEQYF
14	.	TRBV5-1	TRBD2	TRBJ2-1	TGCGCCAGCAGCTCACGGACTAGCGGCACAGAGCAGTTCTTC	CASSSRTSGTEQFF
18	.	TRBV5-4	TRBD2	TRBJ2-1	TGTGCCAGCAGCCCCGGGCTAGCGGGAGTAGTGATCTACAATGAGCAGTTCTTC	CASSPGLAGVVIYNEQFF
15	.	TRBV18	TRBD1	TRBJ2-2	TGTGCCAGCTCGCCAGACAGGGTGGGAACCGGGGAGCTGTTTTTT	CASSPDRVGTGELFF
15	once	TRBV28	.	TRBJ1-4	TGTGCCAGCAGTCCCGCAGGGGCGGTTAATGAAAAACTGTTTTTT	CASSPAGAVNEKLFF
15	.	TRBV19	.	TRBJ1-5	TGTGCCAGTAGTACATATGGGAGTAGCAATCAGCCCCAGCATTTT	CASSTYGSSNQPQHF
14	.	TRBV6-1	.	TRBJ2-5	TGTGCCAGCAGAACCCTAGGGGGCCAAGAGACCCAGTACTTC	CASRTLGGQETQYF
17	.	TRBV27	TRBD2	TRBJ2-3	TGTGCCAGCAGTCCACTGGGACTAGCGGATTACACAGATACGCAGTATTTT	CASSPLGLADYTDTQYF
16	.	TRBV10-2	TRBD2	TRBJ2-7	TGCGCCAGCAGTGACCCTAGCGGGAAAGGGGCCTACGAGCAGTACTTC	CASSDPSGKGAYEQYF
14	once	TRBV28	.	TRBJ2-7	TGTGCCAGCACCCACCCAGGGAACACCTACGAGCAGTACTTC	CASTHPGNTYEQYF
14	.	TRBV2	.	TRBJ2-3	TGTGCCAGCAGCCAACAGGGAAGTACAGATACGCAGTATTTT	CASSQQGSTDTQYF
16	.	TRBV28	TRBD2	TRBJ2-4	TGTGCCAGCAGATCCCAAGCGGGAGGGGGGGAAAACATTCAGTACTTC	CASRSQAGGGENIQYF
14	.	TRBV7-3	.	TRBJ2-1	TGTGCCAGCAGCTTAGATGCGGGTTTGGTTGAGCAGTTCTTC	CASSLDAGLVEQFF
15	.	TRBV7-9	TRBD2	TRBJ2-3	TGTGCCAGCAGCCGAGCGGGACTAGCGGGAGTGACGCAGTATTTT	CASSRAGLAGVTQYF
14	.	TRBV7-9	.	TRBJ2-3	TGTGCCAGCAGCTTGAGCTTAGGGGCAGATACGCAGTATTTT	CASSLSLGADTQYF
16	.	TRBV19	TRBD1	TRBJ2-1	TGTGCCAGTAGTATAGTCCCAGGACAGGGTAACAATGAGCAGTTCTTC	CASSIVPGQGNNEQFF
14	.	TRBV11-3	.	TRBJ2-7	TGTGCCAGCAGCCAAAGCCGAGACAGAAGCGAGCAGTACTTC	CASSQSRDRSEQYF